These 22 T cell receptor beta chains share one sample of origin, sequenced in a study of PD-L1 blockade in urothelial cancer. Measured with immunoSEQ multiplex PCR; TCRdb has only the in-frame clones, and not every one. The table records 35,000 to 45,000 clones, 90% of them present only once. Sample: PBMCs, taken around atezolizumab (anti-PD-L1) treatment. These receptor sequences come from a man in his 70s with urothelial cancer.

This clone has a single count. A junction boundary mismatches the germline segment, possibly from a read error. Other nucleotide sequences from this sample produce the same CDR3. This chain joins TRBV7-6 and TRBJ2-7; 7 bases map to TRBD1. The CDR3 sequence is 15 residues long. Germline V gene data show CDR1 as SGHVS and CDR2 as FNYEAQ. The DNA for the CDR3 is TGTGCCAGCAGCTTAGGGGACAGTTACTCCTACGAGCAGTACTTT. Protein product: CASSLGDSYSYEQYF.

The chain combines TRBV6-6 with TRBJ1-1; the D gene is possibly TRBD1 (6 bases). With 7 bases removed from V and 4 bases from J, the gap between germline ends came to 16 bases. Germline CDR1 MNHNY, CDR2 SVGAGI (reference sequence). The CDR3 has 14 residues. The CDR3 DNA is TGTGCCAGCAATACACAGGGTCGGACCACTGAAGCTTTCTTT. Protein product: CASNTQGRTTEAFF.

The V and J genes are TRBV27 and TRBJ1-5; D gene unclear. The CDR3 has 12 residues. The germline CDR1 and CDR2 sequences are MNHEY and SMNVEV (reference sequence). Trimming cost V 4 bases and J 3 bases, with 4 bases left between them. The CDR3 DNA sequence: TGTGCCAGCAGTTCCTACAATCAGCCCCAGCATTTT. The encoded protein is CASSSYNQPQHF.

J is TRBJ2-1 and V is TRBV10-2; D is undetermined. This CDR3 contains 18 residues. The germline CDR1 and CDR2 sequences are WSHSY and SAAADI. With 0 bases removed from V and 8 bases from J, the gap between germline ends came to 23 bases. The CDR3: CASSESRLAHQTRDEQFF. CDR3 nucleotide sequence: TGCGCCAGCAGTGAGTCGAGGCTGGCCCATCAAACGCGAGATGAGCAGTTCTTC.

The chain couples TRBV6-5 to TRBJ2-7, with D perhaps TRBD2 (6 bases). V lost 4 bases to trimming and J lost 3 bases, with 13 bases between them. Germline V CDR1 and CDR2: MNHEY, SVGAGI. The CDR3 consists of 14 residues. CDR3 loop: CASSWDSQSYEQYF. CDR3 DNA: TGTGCCAGCAGTTGGGACTCTCAAAGCTACGAGCAGTACTTC.

This clone was counted once. The DNA for the CDR3 is TGTGCCAGCAGTTTTTTCTTGGGGACTAGCGGGTCCTACGAGCAGTACTTC. Residues: CASSFFLGTSGSYEQYF. The chain has TRBV28 and TRBJ2-7, with 12 bases fitting TRBD2. CDR3 size: 17 residues. Germline lookup yields CDR1 MDHEN and CDR2 SYDVKM. V shed 3 bases, J shed 1 base, and the junction held 7 bases outside the gene matches.

The chain carries TRBV10-3 and TRBJ2-3; no clear D. In germline, CDR1 is ENHRY, CDR2 SYGVKD. The V gene lost 4 bases and the J gene lost 6 bases, with 8 bases spanning the gap. The CDR3 loop spans 12 amino acids. CDR3 coding DNA: TGTGCCATCAGTGCTCCCGGGGATACGCAGTATTTT. Residues: CAISAPGDTQYF.

V usage is TRBV12-5 and J usage is TRBJ2-1; tentative D call: TRBD2 (6 bases). This CDR3 has 13 residues. V lost 6 bases, J lost 7 bases, and 13 bases lay in between. Per germline, CDR1 LGHNT and CDR2 FRNRAP. CDR3 sequence (DNA): TGTGCTAGTGGGCCGGGACGGGGGAATGAGCAGTTCTTC. Its protein is CASGPGRGNEQFF.

The chain joins TRBV18 to TRBJ1-3, with D hard to call. V lost 0 bases and J 4 bases, leaving 7 bases between the germline ends. The CDR3 has 14 amino acids. Germline-derived CDR1 and CDR2 are KGHSH and LQKENI. The CDR3 is CASSPPPGGNTIYF. The CDR3 DNA follows: TGTGCCAGCTCACCACCTCCGGGGGGAAACACCATATATTTT.

V and J are TRBV5-4 and TRBJ2-3; tentatively, D is TRBD2 (7 bases). Trimming removed 4 bases at V and 3 bases at J, with 12 bases between. This CDR3 has 14 amino acids. Per the germline V gene, CDR1 is SGHNT and CDR2 is YYREEE (reference sequence). The CDR3 loop reads CASSEGGGTDTQYF. CDR3 DNA sequence: TGTGCCAGCAGCGAGGGGGGGGGTACAGATACGCAGTATTTT.

This chain uses TRBV7-2 with TRBJ2-3; 13 nucleotides line up with TRBD2. Germline loops: CDR1 SGHTA, CDR2 FQGNSA. This CDR3 spans 17 amino acids. J lost 1 base, V lost 0 bases, and 1 base had no gene match. CDR3 region: CASSLAGTSGGTDTQYF. The CDR3 bases are TGTGCCAGCAGCTTAGCGGGGACTAGCGGGGGCACAGATACGCAGTATTTT. The full variable domain, with the rest looked up from reference TRBV7-2 and TRBJ2-3, is GAGVSQSPSNKVTEKGKDVELRCDPISGHTALYWYRQSLGQGLEFLIYFQGNSAPDKSGLPSDRFSAERTGGSVSTLTIQRTQQEDSAVYLCASSLAGTSGGTDTQYFGPGTRLTVL.

CDR3: CASRPFMRGNTIYF. As DNA, the CDR3 is TGTGCCAGCAGACCATTCATGAGAGGAAACACCATATATTTT. The rearrangement uses TRBV28 and TRBJ1-3; no clear D. V was pared by 6 bases and J by 4 bases, with 13 bases between. The length of the CDR3 is 14 residues. Germline-derived CDR1 and CDR2 are MDHEN and SYDVKM.

This chain connects TRBV14 to TRBJ2-7; 8 bases match TRBD1. V dropped 4 bases and J dropped 1; count of bases not matched to a gene: 6. CDR3 size: 15 residues. CDR1 SGHDN and CDR2 FVKESK come from the germline V gene. DNA for the CDR3: TGTGCCAGCAGCCCTCGACAGGGGACTTCCTACGAGCAGTACTTC. It specifies CASSPRQGTSYEQYF.

This rearrangement joins TRBV9 to TRBJ2-1; 12 bases map to TRBD2. The CDR3 is 15 amino acids. J lost 6 bases, V lost 2 bases, and 3 bases had no gene match. CDR1 SGDLS and CDR2 YYNGEE come from the germline V gene. CDR3 DNA sequence: TGTGCCAGCAGCGTTACTAGCGGGAGGACCAATGAGCAGTTCTTC. Amino acid sequence: CASSVTSGRTNEQFF.

The J gene is TRBJ1-3, the V gene TRBV7-2; D unresolved. The CDR3 loop spans 17 amino acids. The germline gives CDR1 SGHTA, CDR2 FQGNSA. Trimming pared 2 bases from V and 0 bases from J, leaving 14 bases between. The CDR3 DNA reads as TGTGCCAGCAGCTTAAGATTCGGTTCTTACTCTGGAAACACCATATATTTT. This gives the protein CASSLRFGSYSGNTIYF.

This clone was seen just once. The CDR3 loop is CASSPGTFSYEQYF. CDR3 DNA: TGTGCCAGCAGTCCTGGGACATTCTCCTACGAGCAGTACTTC. The chain is built from TRBV28 and TRBJ2-7, with D possibly matching TRBD1 (6 bases). The V end was cut by 5 bases, the J end by 0 bases, with 11 bases between. Germline CDR1 is MDHEN and CDR2 is SYDVKM. This CDR3 is built from 14 residues.

The chain links TRBV2 to TRBJ1-1, with D uncertain. The germline gives CDR1 SNHLY, CDR2 FYNNEI. This CDR3 region has 14 residues. The V and J ends lost 3 bases and 1 base respectively, with 9 bases between them. CDR3: CASSEGRRNTEAFF. CDR3 sequence (DNA): TGTGCCAGCAGTGAGGGTAGGAGGAACACTGAAGCTTTCTTT.

The rearrangement links TRBV7-9 to TRBJ1-2; 8 nucleotides line up with TRBD1. In germline, CDR1 is SEHNR, CDR2 FQNEAQ (reference sequence). The CDR3 is 14 residues long. V was pared by 2 bases and J by 5 bases, with 4 bases of the junction left unmatched. This CDR3 reads CASSLSTGEYGYTF. The CDR3 DNA follows: TGTGCCAGCAGCTTATCGACAGGGGAATATGGCTACACCTTC.

This chain uses TRBV27 with TRBJ2-1; 10 bases line up with TRBD2. The length of the CDR3 is 14 residues. The germline V gene has CDR1 MNHEY and CDR2 SMNVEV (reference sequence). Trimming took 7 bases from V and 7 from J; bases not matched to a gene: 7. CDR3 loop: CASNPLAGENEQFF. The CDR3 nucleotides read TGTGCCAGCAACCCGCTAGCGGGAGAAAATGAGCAGTTCTTC.

This sequence joins TRBV9 and TRBJ2-7; the match to TRBD1 covers 10 bases. From germline, CDR1 is SGDLS and CDR2 YYNGEE. CDR3 length: 14 residues. V lost 2 bases to trimming and J lost 2 bases; unmatched junction nucleotides: 1. The CDR3 loop is CASSVGQGAYEQYF. CDR3 coding DNA: TGTGCCAGCAGCGTCGGACAGGGGGCCTACGAGCAGTACTTC.

This clone showed up just a few times. This sequence joins TRBV5-1 and TRBJ1-5; a possible D gene is TRBD1 (5 bases). V lost 4 bases to trimming and J lost 0 bases, with 11 bases between them. Germline V gene lookup returns CDR1 SGHRS and CDR2 YFSETQ. This CDR3 has 15 amino acids. As DNA, the CDR3 is TGCGCCAGCAGCCCGGGGACTGTTAGCAATCAGCCCCAGCATTTT. Amino acid sequence: CASSPGTVSNQPQHF.

This chain connects TRBV5-6 to TRBJ1-2; 9 bases align to TRBD1. Germline assignment: CDR1 SGHDT and CDR2 YYEEEE. The V segment lost 6 bases and the J segment 10 bases; nucleotides outside the gene matches: 13. The length of the CDR3 is 14 residues. For the CDR3, the DNA is TGTGCCAGCAATCGGGTGGACAGGGGTGTGGACTACACCTTC. The encoded protein is CASNRVDRGVDYTF.